This record concerns one T cell receptor beta chain sequence. The target antigen is unknown. This entry is derived from a study of blood T cells in healthy people across ages. Findings of the study overall: The unknown donor CMV status may have confounded expanded clonotype changes. Measured against age, TCR beta diversity per million T cells decreased in a roughly linear manner.

This CDR3 is 11 amino acids long. The V end lost 3 bases, the J end lost 3 bases, and 6 bases lay between the germline ends. Germline CDR1 and CDR2: GTSNPN and SVGIG (reference sequence). Peripheral blood, roughly 9.3 milliliters per donor, was collected. A second PCR of about 6 to 11 cycles used a sample-barcoded 5' primer and a J-beta primer mix. TCRdb recomputed calls from the 5' RACE reads with MiXCR, one row per CDR3 protein. In the table there are around 1.5 million distinct CDR3 sequences, 40% to 50% of which are singletons. This receptor was taken from a woman under 30 in good health. The chain links TRBV30 to TRBJ2-7, with unresolved D. The sample was blood. CDR3 sequence reads: CAWRKGYEQYF. CDR3 sequence (DNA): TGTGCCTGGAGGAAGGGCTACGAGCAGTACTTC.